This TCR beta chain was captured in a study of T-cell memory formation after mild COVID-19. CDR1 SGHRS and CDR2 YFSETQ come from the germline V gene. This CDR3 spans 13 amino acids. V dropped 0 bases and J dropped 1 base, with 4 bases sitting between them. TCRdb reanalysed the 5' RACE reads using MiXCR and keeps one entry per CDR3 protein. The data show 400,000 or so distinct CDR3 sequences, 20% seen once. This clonotype was detected many times. Its specificity is unknown. General study results and limits: The second-wave clones peaking on day 37 were not confirmed as SARS-CoV-2-specific.

Sequenced input: PBMCs or a T cell subset sorted from them (not recorded which). The TCR comes from an adult woman who had mild COVID-19 (a few samples of this study predate the infection). Cell type and time point are not known. The chain carries TRBV5-1 and TRBJ1-1, with D unclear. This CDR3 is CASSLEANTEAFF. DNA for the CDR3: TGCGCCAGCAGCTTGGAGGCGAACACTGAAGCTTTCTTT. Full variable domain (outside the CDR3, taken from reference TRBV5-1 and TRBJ1-1): KAGVTQTPRYLIKTRGQQVTLSCSPISGHRSVSWYQQTPGQGLQFLFEYFSETQRNKGNFPGRFSGRQFSNSRSEMNVSTLELGDSALYLCASSLEANTEAFFGQGTRLTVV.